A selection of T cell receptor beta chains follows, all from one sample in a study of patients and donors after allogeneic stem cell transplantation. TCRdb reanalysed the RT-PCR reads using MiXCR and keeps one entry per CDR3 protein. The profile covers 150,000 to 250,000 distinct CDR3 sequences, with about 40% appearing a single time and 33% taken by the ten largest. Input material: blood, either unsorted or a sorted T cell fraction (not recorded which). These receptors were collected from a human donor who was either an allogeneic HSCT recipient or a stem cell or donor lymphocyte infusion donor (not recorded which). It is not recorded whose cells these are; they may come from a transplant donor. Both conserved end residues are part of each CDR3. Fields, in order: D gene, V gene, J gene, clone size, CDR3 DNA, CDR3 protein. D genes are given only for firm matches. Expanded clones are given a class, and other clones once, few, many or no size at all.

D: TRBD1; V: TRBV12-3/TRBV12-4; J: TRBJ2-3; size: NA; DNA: TGTGCCAGCAGCCCACGAGGTACCGGACAGGGAACCACAGATACGCAGTATTTT; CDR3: CASSPRGTGQGTTDTQYF
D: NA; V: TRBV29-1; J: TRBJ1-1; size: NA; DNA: TGCAGCGTTGGGGGCGGTTCAGGGGACACTGAAGCTTTCTTT; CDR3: CSVGGGSGDTEAFF
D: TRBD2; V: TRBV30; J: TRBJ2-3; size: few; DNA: TGTGCCTGGAGGTCGGGACTAGCGGATACGCAGTATTTT; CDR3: CAWRSGLADTQYF
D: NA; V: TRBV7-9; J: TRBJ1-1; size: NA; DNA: TGTGCCAGCAGCATAACAGGATCCATGAACACTGAAGCTTTCTTT; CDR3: CASSITGSMNTEAFF
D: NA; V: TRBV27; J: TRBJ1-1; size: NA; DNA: TGTGCCAGCAGTTTAACACCATGGAACACTGAAGCTTTCTTT; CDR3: CASSLTPWNTEAFF
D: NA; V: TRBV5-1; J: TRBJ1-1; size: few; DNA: TGCGCCAGCAGCTCGACGACCGGGGCCCGGCATTTGACTGAAGCTTTCTTT; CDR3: CASSSTTGARHLTEAFF
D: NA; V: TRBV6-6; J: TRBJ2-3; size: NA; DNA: TGTGCCAGCAGCGAAAGTTCAGATACGCAGTATTTT; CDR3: CASSESSDTQYF
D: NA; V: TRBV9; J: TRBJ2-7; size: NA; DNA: TGTGCCAGCAGCGCTGAACAGTGGAGGGGGTACGAGCAGTACTTC; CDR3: CASSAEQWRGYEQYF
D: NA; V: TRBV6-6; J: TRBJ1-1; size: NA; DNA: TGTGCCAGCAGTTACTCGTTCAGGGACACTGAAGCTTTCTTT; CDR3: CASSYSFRDTEAFF
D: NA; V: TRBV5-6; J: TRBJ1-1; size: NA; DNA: TGTGCCAGCAGCTTATGGGCCACTGAAGCTTTCTTT; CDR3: CASSLWATEAFF
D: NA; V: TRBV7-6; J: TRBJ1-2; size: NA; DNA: TGTGCCAGCAGCAACAACAGGGATGGCTACACCTTC; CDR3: CASSNNRDGYTF
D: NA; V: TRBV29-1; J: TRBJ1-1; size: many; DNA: TGCAGCGTTGAAGGGCGCCTGAACACTGAAGCTTTCTTT; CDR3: CSVEGRLNTEAFF
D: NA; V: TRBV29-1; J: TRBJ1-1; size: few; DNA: TGCAGCGTTGGATCCGGGGTAGGGACTGAAGCTTTCTTT; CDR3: CSVGSGVGTEAFF
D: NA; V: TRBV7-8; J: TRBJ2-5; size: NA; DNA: TGTGCCAGCAGCTTTCGGATGCGGTTACCTCAAGAGACCCAGTACTTC; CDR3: CASSFRMRLPQETQYF
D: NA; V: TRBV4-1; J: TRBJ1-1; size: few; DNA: TGCGCCAGCAGCCCGACGGGCCATGGGGCTGAAGCTTTCTTT; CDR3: CASSPTGHGAEAFF
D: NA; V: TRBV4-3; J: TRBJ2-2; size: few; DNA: TGCGCCAGCAGCCAAGAAGGGTCGGGCACCGGGGAGCTGTTTTTT; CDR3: CASSQEGSGTGELFF
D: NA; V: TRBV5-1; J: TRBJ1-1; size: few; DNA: TGCGCCAGCAGCTTTGCTACTGAAGCTTTCTTT; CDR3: CASSFATEAFF
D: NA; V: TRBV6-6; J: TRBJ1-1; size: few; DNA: TGTGCCAGCAGTTACGGGACGGTGAACACTGAAGCTTTCTTT; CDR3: CASSYGTVNTEAFF
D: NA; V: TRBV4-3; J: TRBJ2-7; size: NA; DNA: TGCGCCAGCAGCCAAGTCACCGCAGGGGACGAGCAGTACTTC; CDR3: CASSQVTAGDEQYF
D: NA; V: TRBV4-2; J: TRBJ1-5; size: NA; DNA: TGTGCCAGCAGGATCGAGCAGGACAAGAATAGCAATCAGCCCCAGCATTTT; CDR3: CASRIEQDKNSNQPQHF
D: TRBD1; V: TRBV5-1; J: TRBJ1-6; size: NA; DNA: TGCGCCAGCAGCCCCGACAGGGTAGGAAGTAATTCACCCCTCCACTTT; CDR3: CASSPDRVGSNSPLHF
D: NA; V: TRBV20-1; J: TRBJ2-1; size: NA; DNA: TGCAGTGCAAATCCACGTCTCAATGAGCAGTTCTTC; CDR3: CSANPRLNEQFF
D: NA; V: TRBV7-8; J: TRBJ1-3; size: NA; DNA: TGTGCCAGCAGCTTAAAGGACAACCCACCATACATCTCTGGAAACACCATATATTTT; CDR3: CASSLKDNPPYISGNTIYF
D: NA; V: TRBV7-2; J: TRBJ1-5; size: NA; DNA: TGTGCCAGCAGCTTCACAGGGATTGGCAATCAGCCCCAGCATTTT; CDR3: CASSFTGIGNQPQHF
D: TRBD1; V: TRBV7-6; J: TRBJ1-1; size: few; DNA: TGTGCCAGCAGCTCAGAGACAGGGGAGAGTCAAGCTTTCTTT; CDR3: CASSSETGESQAFF
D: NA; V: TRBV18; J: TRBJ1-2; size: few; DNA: TGTGCCAGCTCAAGCTCAGGGACAAACTATGGCTACACCTTC; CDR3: CASSSSGTNYGYTF
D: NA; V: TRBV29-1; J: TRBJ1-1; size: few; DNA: TGCAGCGTTGACAGGGCCGGGGGGACTGAAGCTTTCTTT; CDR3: CSVDRAGGTEAFF
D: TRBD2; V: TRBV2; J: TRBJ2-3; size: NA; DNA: TGTGCCAGCAGGGTCCTAGCGGAGATCACAGATACGCAGTATTTT; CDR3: CASRVLAEITDTQYF
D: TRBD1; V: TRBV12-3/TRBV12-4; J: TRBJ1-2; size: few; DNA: TGTGCCAGCAGTTTTAAGGTTGCGTGGGGACAGGGGTTCTATGGCTACACCTTC; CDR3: CASSFKVAWGQGFYGYTF
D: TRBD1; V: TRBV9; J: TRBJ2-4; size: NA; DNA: TGTGCCAGCAGCGTAGGTGGGACAGGGAAAAACATTCAGTACTTC; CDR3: CASSVGGTGKNIQYF
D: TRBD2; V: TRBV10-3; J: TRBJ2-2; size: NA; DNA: TGTGCCATCAGTCACCCGGGACTAGCGGGAGTTCGGACCGGGGAGCTGTTTTTT; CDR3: CAISHPGLAGVRTGELFF